The 30 T cell receptor beta chains below come from one sample, sequenced in a study of blood T cell repertoires in COVID-19. Method: immunoSEQ multiplex PCR; TCRdb's copy keeps in-frame clones and lacks some. The sample includes 200,000 to 250,000 clones, roughly 89% seen only once; the top ten take about 16%. Source material: PBMCs or T cells enriched from blood (not recorded which). The receptors were gathered from a man younger than 45 who had been exposed to COVID-19.

This clone was counted once. The rearrangement joins TRBV4-2 to TRBJ2-3; 9 bases agree with TRBD2. The CDR3 is 18 amino acids. Germline trimming cut 0 bases from V and 2 bases from J; bases unmatched to any gene: 9. Germline V gives CDR1 LGHNA, CDR2 YNFKEQ. The CDR3 reads CASSQEREGGGDTDTQYF. CDR3 coding DNA: TGTGCCAGCAGCCAAGAAAGAGAGGGCGGGGGGGACACAGATACGCAGTATTTT.

The genes are TRBV5-5 and TRBJ1-4; the D gene is possibly TRBD1 (5 bases). The V end lost 2 bases, the J end lost 2 bases, and 10 bases lay between the germline ends. The CDR3 is made up of 15 amino acids. Per germline, CDR1 SGHKS and CDR2 YYEKEE (reference sequence). The CDR3 region has the DNA TGTGCCAGCAGCTTTGGGGGGAGCACTAATGAAAAACTGTTTTTT. Its translation: CASSFGGSTNEKLFF.

This clone was seen just once. The chain employs TRBV6-1 and TRBJ2-5; D unclear. Germline V gene data show CDR1 as MNHNS and CDR2 as SASEGT. V lost 2 bases and J 3 bases, leaving 10 bases between the germline ends. The CDR3 consists of 14 residues. The CDR3 sequence: CASSEWIGEETQYF. CDR3 bases: TGTGCCAGCAGTGAATGGATCGGAGAAGAGACCCAGTACTTC.

The chain is built from TRBV6-2 or TRBV6-3 and TRBJ2-5; TRBD1 is a possible D gene (5 bases). Germline lookup yields CDR1 MNHEY and CDR2 SVGEGT. Trimming shortened V by 4 bases and J by 3 bases, and 12 bases separated the two germline ends. This CDR3 has 14 amino acids. This CDR3 is CASSLSTAEETQYF. The CDR3 coding sequence is TGTGCCAGCAGTTTATCGACAGCCGAAGAGACCCAGTACTTC.

This chain uses TRBV5-4 with TRBJ1-6, with a tentative D call TRBD1 (5 bases). Germline lookup yields CDR1 SGHNT and CDR2 YYREEE (reference sequence). This CDR3 contains 15 residues. The ends were cut back, 0 bases at V and 7 bases at J, with 11 bases in the middle. The chain's CDR3 is CASSLDWGTNSPLHF. CDR3 nucleotide sequence: TGTGCCAGCAGCTTGGATTGGGGCACGAATTCACCCCTCCACTTT.

The V and J genes are TRBV27 and TRBJ1-5, with a possible D match to TRBD1 (6 bases). The CDR3 loop spans 14 amino acids. In germline, CDR1 is MNHEY, CDR2 SMNVEV (reference sequence). V was trimmed by 7 bases and J by 9 bases, leaving 19 bases between them. The CDR3 DNA reads TGTGCCAGCACTCCCATTGGGGGGGGCAGGCCCCAGCATTTT. Its translation is CASTPIGGGRPQHF.

This clone has only one observation. The V and J genes are TRBV21-1 and TRBJ2-1; the table assigns TRBD2, which was not confirmed against the DNA. TRBV21-1 is classified as a pseudogene. This CDR3 contains 16 residues. The CDR3 is CASSKQTSRGDNEQFF. CDR3 DNA: TGTGCCAGCAGCAAACAGACTAGCAGAGGGGACAATGAGCAGTTCTTC.

This sequence joins TRBV7-9 and TRBJ1-5; 7 nucleotides agree with TRBD1. From germline, CDR1 is SEHNR and CDR2 FQNEAQ (reference sequence). V was pared by 5 bases and J by 4 bases, with 11 bases of the junction left unmatched. CDR3 size: 16 residues. CDR3 in amino acids: CASSGQDLPKNQPQHF. The CDR3 bases are TGTGCCAGCAGCGGACAGGATCTACCAAAAAATCAGCCCCAGCATTTT.

The chain links TRBV4-2 to TRBJ2-1; TRBD2 matches at 12 bases. Germline CDR1 and CDR2: LGHNA and YNFKEQ. The CDR3 runs to 17 residues. With 2 bases clipped from V and 0 bases from J, the junction kept 2 bases outside the gene matches. The CDR3 sequence is CASSQTSGGPSYNEQFF. The CDR3 DNA is TGTGCCAGCAGCCAAACTAGCGGGGGGCCCTCCTACAATGAGCAGTTCTTC.

The gene calls are TRBV6-5 and TRBJ2-5; a possible D gene is TRBD1 (5 bases). CDR3 length: 10 residues. V gave up 8 bases and J gave up 7 bases, with 8 bases separating them. CDR1 and CDR2 (germline): MNHEY, SVGAGI. Here the CDR3 reads CASGASTQYF. In DNA form, the CDR3 reads TGTGCCAGCGGGGCTTCGACCCAGTACTTC.

This chain joins TRBV6-5 and TRBJ2-1; 10 bases line up with TRBD1. With V trimmed by 6 bases and J by 8 bases, 4 bases remained unmatched. This CDR3 has 13 residues. Germline CDR1 MNHEY, CDR2 SVGAGI. The CDR3 DNA reads as TGTGCCAGCAGCCCCGGGACAGGGGATGAGCAGTTCTTC. This gives the protein CASSPGTGDEQFF.

The V gene is TRBV10-3, the J gene TRBJ1-6; D gene ambiguous. Germline loops: CDR1 ENHRY, CDR2 SYGVKD. V lost 3 bases and J lost 3, with 6 bases in between. This CDR3 has 14 residues. The CDR3 DNA is TGTGCCATCAGTGAATCGGGCTATAATTCACCCCTCCACTTT. Protein: CAISESGYNSPLHF.

For this clone: The sample carries other DNA sequences with the same CDR3. This chain links TRBV6-5 with TRBJ1-1; D call uncertain. There are 11 residues in the CDR3. Germline V gives CDR1 MNHEY, CDR2 SVGAGI. V lost 6 bases and J lost 2, with 4 bases in between. The CDR3 is CASSRNTEAFF. The CDR3 nucleotides read TGTGCCAGCAGCCGTAACACTGAAGCTTTCTTT.

The chain is built from TRBV9 and TRBJ1-2, with a tentative D call TRBD1 (5 bases). Germline loops: CDR1 SGDLS, CDR2 YYNGEE. The CDR3 has 18 amino acids. V was clipped by 0 bases and J by 2 bases, with 20 bases between them. Here the CDR3 reads CASSVAQLGGGSNYGYTF. As DNA, the CDR3 is TGTGCCAGCAGCGTAGCCCAGCTGGGCGGGGGGAGCAACTATGGCTACACCTTC.

The chain is built from TRBV11-2 and TRBJ2-7; D possibly corresponds to TRBD2 (5 bases). Germline CDR1 and CDR2: SGHAT and FQNNGV. The V gene lost 5 bases and the J gene lost 3 bases, with 17 bases spanning the gap. This CDR3 contains 15 residues. The DNA of the CDR3 is TGTGCCAGCAGCCATACAGCCACGGGGATCTACGAGCAGTACTTC. This codes for CASSHTATGIYEQYF. The variable domain in full, completed from reference TRBV11-2 and TRBJ2-7, reads EAGVAQSPRYKIIEKRQSVAFWCNPISGHATLYWYQQILGQGPKLLIQFQNNGVVDDSQLPKDRFSAERLKGVDSTLKIQPAKLEDSAVYLCASSHTATGIYEQYFGPGTRLTVT.

V is TRBV6-1 and J is TRBJ1-5; TRBD1 matches 8 bases. Germline trimming cut 3 bases from V and 6 bases from J; bases unmatched to any gene: 7. CDR1 and CDR2 from the germline V gene are MNHNS and SASEGT. This CDR3 has 15 amino acids. The CDR3 DNA reads TGTGCCAGCAGTGATCAAGGACAGGGAAGTCAGCCCCAGCATTTT. Translating it yields CASSDQGQGSQPQHF.

The chain employs TRBV6-5 and TRBJ2-7; D is ambiguous. The CDR3 spans 13 residues. CDR1 and CDR2 (germline): MNHEY, SVGAGI. Trimming took 8 bases from V and 6 from J, leaving 17 bases between them. CDR3 DNA: TGTGCCAGCGCGGCAGATACTTCCGTCGAGCAGTACTTC. Translation gives CASAADTSVEQYF.

This clone was detected only once. This chain connects TRBV6-5 to TRBJ2-5, with D maybe TRBD1 (6 bases). V was clipped by 2 bases and J by 5 bases, with 15 bases between them. The CDR3 covers 15 residues. The germline CDR1 and CDR2 sequences are MNHEY and SVGAGI. The CDR3 here is CASSYGQPGVETQYF. The CDR3 DNA reads as TGTGCCAGCAGTTACGGACAGCCAGGTGTGGAGACCCAGTACTTC.

The rearrangement joins TRBV2 to TRBJ1-5; 10 bases fit TRBD1. Germline values: CDR1 SNHLY, CDR2 FYNNEI. V shed 7 bases, J shed 7 bases, and the junction held 10 bases outside the gene matches. This CDR3 contains 15 residues. This chain's CDR3 is CASTRDRGGGQPQHF. The CDR3, as DNA: TGTGCCAGCACTCGGGACAGGGGTGGCGGGCAGCCCCAGCATTTT.

The chain couples TRBV5-5 to TRBJ2-7, with 7 bases aligning to TRBD2. Germline values: CDR1 SGHKS, CDR2 YYEKEE (reference sequence). The V segment lost 0 bases and the J segment 3 bases; nucleotides outside the gene matches: 9. The CDR3 has 16 residues. The CDR3 coding sequence is TGTGCCAGCAGCTTGGCCCCGCTTGGGAGGGACTACGAGCAGTACTTC. Translation: CASSLAPLGRDYEQYF.

The chain links TRBV5-5 to TRBJ2-7, with 9 bases matching TRBD1. The CDR3 consists of 15 residues. The V segment lost 3 bases and the J segment 0 bases; nucleotides outside the gene matches: 4. Germline V lookup: CDR1 SGHKS, CDR2 YYEKEE (reference sequence). The CDR3 region has the DNA TGTGCCAGCAGCTCACCGGGACAGGGCTCCTACGAGCAGTACTTC. Its protein is CASSSPGQGSYEQYF.

Only one count was recorded for this clone. The V and J genes are TRBV9 and TRBJ2-7; 7 nucleotides agree with TRBD1. This CDR3 comprises 16 residues. The junction had 16 bases not matched to a gene; V was cut back by 3 bases and J by 7 bases. Germline V lookup: CDR1 SGDLS, CDR2 YYNGEE. As DNA, the CDR3 is TGTGCCAGCAGCGCCGAGGGGGCAGGGGTATTGAGGGAGCAGTACTTC. Its translation: CASSAEGAGVLREQYF.

The chain employs TRBV28 and TRBJ1-1; perhaps TRBD1 as D (5 bases). In germline, CDR1 is MDHEN, CDR2 SYDVKM. This CDR3 comprises 13 residues. The V end was cut by 1 base, the J end by 5 bases, with 8 bases between. The CDR3 reads CASSLLGRTEAFF. The DNA for the CDR3 is TGTGCCAGCAGTTTATTGGGGCGGACTGAAGCTTTCTTT.

The rearrangement joins TRBV30 to TRBJ2-7; the match to TRBD1 covers 7 bases. The CDR3 has 13 residues. The ends lost 3 bases at V and 3 bases at J; junction bases unmatched: 5. From germline, CDR1 is GTSNPN and CDR2 SVGIG (reference sequence). CDR3: CAWREGQYYEQYF. CDR3 DNA: TGTGCCTGGAGAGAGGGACAGTACTACGAGCAGTACTTC.

The chain couples TRBV30 to TRBJ2-2, with 9 positions matching TRBD2. The CDR3 is 16 amino acids. The germline V gene encodes CDR1 GTSNPN and CDR2 SVGIG (reference sequence). In DNA form, the CDR3 reads TGTGCTCGTGAGCGGGGGGCCACCGCGAACACCGGGGAGCTGTTTTTT. Amino acids: CARERGATANTGELFF.

The table lists this clone with a few counts. The rearrangement joins TRBV3-1 (or the pseudogene TRBV3-2) to TRBJ2-2; weak D call: TRBD2 (6 bases). Trimming removed 4 bases from V and 6 bases from J, with 12 bases in between. In germline, CDR1 is LGHDT, CDR2 YNNKEL (reference sequence). This CDR3 is 14 amino acids long. The CDR3 DNA reads TGTGCCAGCAGCCGAAACCTAGCGCCCGGGGAGCTGTTTTTT. Translating gives CASSRNLAPGELFF.

The chain employs TRBV4-2 and TRBJ2-3; 12 bases line up with TRBD2. CDR1 and CDR2 from the germline V gene are LGHNA and YNFKEQ. V lost 0 bases, J lost 6 bases, and 7 bases stayed unmatched. The CDR3 runs 17 residues. CDR3 sequence: CASSQEASGGAKDTQYF. In DNA form, the CDR3 reads TGTGCCAGCAGCCAAGAGGCTAGCGGGGGGGCTAAGGATACGCAGTATTTT.

The chain joins TRBV25-1 to TRBJ2-2; D uncertain. The V and J ends lost 4 bases and 3 bases respectively, with 9 bases between them. Germline CDR1 and CDR2: MGHDK and SYGVNS. CDR3 size: 14 residues. CDR3 sequence (DNA): TGTGCCAGCAGTGGCCAGGAATACACCGGGGAGCTGTTTTTT. Translation gives CASSGQEYTGELFF.

DNA of the CDR3: TGTGCCAGCAGCCAACCACAACAGGGCTGGAAAGAGACCCAGTACTTC. Protein: CASSQPQQGWKETQYF. The chain employs TRBV3-1 (or the pseudogene TRBV3-2) and TRBJ2-5; a possible D gene is TRBD1 (6 bases). CDR1 LGHDT and CDR2 YNNKEL come from the germline V gene (reference sequence). This CDR3 comprises 16 residues. The germline V and J ends were trimmed by 2 bases and 3 bases, with 16 bases remaining between them.

This clone was seen once. This chain links TRBV21-1 with TRBJ1-1; the table's D call, TRBD1, was not checked against the DNA. TRBV21-1 is labeled a pseudogene. This CDR3 spans 15 amino acids. The CDR3 is CASSITRTGTTEAFF. The CDR3 DNA sequence: TGTGCCAGCAGCATAACCAGGACAGGGACCACTGAAGCTTTCTTT.